The entry below gives a single T cell receptor beta chain sequence along with its context. There is no known antigen for this receptor. Within one base of it there is no much larger clone, and no base qualities were kept. This sample's time point label indicates: pre-sensitization, week 0. The treatment or condition label of this sample denotes: therapeutic diphenylcyclopropenone sensitization with weekly scalp DPC. Blood at each patch-test visit was drawn before the patch test was applied. Eligible patients were aged 18 to 70, diagnosed with alopecia, deemed suitable for DPC therapy, and excluded if pregnant. Total RNA was extracted from unfractionated whole blood that had been collected in Tempus Blood RNA tubes. These data come from a study of human T cells and chemical hapten exposure (dated by TCRdb to the early 2020s). The study in broad terms: For sensitization, 2% DPC in acetone was applied to a roughly 2 cm by roughly 2 cm area of upper inner arm skin. Peripheral blood TCR repertoire changes were tracked in vivo in alopecia patients during primary and secondary sensitization to the hapten diphenylcyclopropenone (DPC). The libraries were sequenced as a pool, and the TCR yield per sample differed mostly because of small variations in library volumes within the pool. The patient cohort, mostly female, included alopecia areata with under or over 50% scalp involvement, alopecia totalis and alopecia universalis. Blood was sampled from patients pre-sensitization (week 0) and at 2, 6 and about 24 weeks after DPC sensitization. Twenty-nine alopecia patients provided blood for TCR sequencing at one to four time points (pre-sensitization, 2, 6 and 24 weeks). Patch testing was performed on the upper back with Finn chambers containing 0.01% DPC, and the patch tests were scored after 6 days according to International Contact Dermatitis Research Group standards. Patients additionally received weekly therapeutic DPC doses to the scalp throughout the roughly 25-week study period.

What the study reported, not specific to this receptor: Expanded TCRs formed significantly more large CDR3 similarity clusters than pre-sensitization or healthy control sets, consistent with antigen-driven responses. Patch test score correlated positively with the number of PT1 expanded TCRs, reaching significance at thresholds 8, 16 and 32 but not at 4. Repeated subsampling changed both the strength of the expansion versus patch-test correlation and the threshold at which the correlation became significant. Alopecia, a presumed autoimmune disease, was present in all patients, so the immune response of the patients might differ from that of healthy individuals. DPC sensitization did not change how many TCRs were above 1 in 1000 frequency, and no evidence was found of alterations in global repertoire structure.

The CDR3 numbers 14 residues from cysteine through phenylalanine. The entry retains the CDR3 DNA only, 42 bases that are in frame from base 1. At the junction V is shortened by 0 bases and J by 1 base, with 7 bases in between. Reading the germline V gene gives CDR1 MNHEY and CDR2 SVGAGI. Library generation was performed with RACE. The sample was run on a NextSeq 500. During library preparation, unique molecular identifiers were attached to individual cDNA molecules so that TCRs could be counted quantitatively and reproducibly. Each blood RNA sample was used to sequence both TCR alpha and TCR beta chains. Regarding the original processing steps: Samples had a median of roughly 98,000 TCRs, with a range from about 23,224 to 700,000. V, J and CDR3 annotation of the TCR reads was performed with the Decombinator software suite. For PS versus PT1 abundance plots, all samples were subsampled to the same number of TCRs (28,000). TCRs were defined as expanded if absent before sensitization and observed at least eight times at the 2-week time point. Using fastp trimming at Q25 and MiXCR clonotype assembly, TCRdb reanalyzed the public sequencing data and kept in-frame beta chains. Each record represents a unique CDR3 protein, reported with the most common genes and DNA among its rows. Clone size and V and J calls follow TCRdb, not the original study. The sample includes about 250,000 distinct CDR3 sequences, with over 7.5% observed a single time. The biggest ten clones account for more than 0.95% of the sample.

Recombination joined TRBV6-5 with TRBJ2-7; the D gene is perhaps TRBD1, on 6 matching bases. The TCR was taken from a man aged 18 to 29 with alopecia areata. Some clones in this sample may be carry-over from other donors' samples. Sequencing was performed on whole blood, taken in connection with sensitization to the hapten diphenylcyclopropenone (DPC). The DNA reads TGTGCCAGCAGTTACTCGGGACAATCCTACGAGCAGTACTTC. The encoded protein is CASSYSGQSYEQYF.